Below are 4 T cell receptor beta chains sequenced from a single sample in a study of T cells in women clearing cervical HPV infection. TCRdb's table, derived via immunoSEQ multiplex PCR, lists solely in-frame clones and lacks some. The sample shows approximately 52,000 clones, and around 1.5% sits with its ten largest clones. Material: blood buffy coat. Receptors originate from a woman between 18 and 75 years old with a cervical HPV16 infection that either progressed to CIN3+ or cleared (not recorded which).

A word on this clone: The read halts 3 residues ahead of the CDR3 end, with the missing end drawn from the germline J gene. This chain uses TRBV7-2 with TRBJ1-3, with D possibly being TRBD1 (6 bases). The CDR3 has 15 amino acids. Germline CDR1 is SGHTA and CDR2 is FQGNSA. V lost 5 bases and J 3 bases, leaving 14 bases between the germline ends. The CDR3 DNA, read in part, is TGTGCCAGCAGCCCCACAGGGCCCCGTGGAAACACC. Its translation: CASSPTGPRGNT. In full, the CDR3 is CASSPTGPRGNTIYF.

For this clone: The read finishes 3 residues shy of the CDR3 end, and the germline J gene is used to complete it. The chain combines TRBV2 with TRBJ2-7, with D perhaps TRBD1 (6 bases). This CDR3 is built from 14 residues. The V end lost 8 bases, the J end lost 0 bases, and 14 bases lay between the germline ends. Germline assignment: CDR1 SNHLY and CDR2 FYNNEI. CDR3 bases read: TGTGCCAGCGATGGAAAAGGGGGCTCCTACGAG. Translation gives CASDGKGGSYE. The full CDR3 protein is CASDGKGGSYEQYF.

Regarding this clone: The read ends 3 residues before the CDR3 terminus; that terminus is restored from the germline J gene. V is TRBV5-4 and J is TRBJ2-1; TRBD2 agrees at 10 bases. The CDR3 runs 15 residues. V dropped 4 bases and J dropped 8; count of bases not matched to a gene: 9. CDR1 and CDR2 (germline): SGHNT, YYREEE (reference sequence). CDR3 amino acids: CASSAPSGSLYEQFF. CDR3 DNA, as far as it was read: TGTGCCAGCAGCGCGCCTAGCGGGAGCCTCTATGAG.

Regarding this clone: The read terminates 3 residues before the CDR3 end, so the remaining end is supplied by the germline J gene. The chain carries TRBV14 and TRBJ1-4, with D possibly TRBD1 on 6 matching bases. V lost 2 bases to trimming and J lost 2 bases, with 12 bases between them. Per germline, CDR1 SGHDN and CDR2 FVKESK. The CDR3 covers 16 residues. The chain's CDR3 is CASSQLRGRTNEKLFF. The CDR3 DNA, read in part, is TGTGCCAGCAGCCAACTCAGGGGACGGACTAATGAAAAA.